The next 24 T cell receptor beta chains were all read from a single sample in a study of T cell changes during pregnancy in multiple sclerosis. TCRdb keeps only in-frame clones here, not all; method: immunoSEQ multiplex PCR. This sample has 33,000 or so clones, with 90% found just once. Specimen: peripheral blood, collected in the third trimester of pregnancy. The receptors shown here come from a female donor in good health, enrolled as a control in a pregnancy study.

The chain combines TRBV2 with TRBJ2-5, with 7 nucleotides matching TRBD1. The J segment lost 4 bases and the V segment lost 3 bases, leaving 11 bases of the junction unmatched. Germline loops: CDR1 SNHLY, CDR2 FYNNEI. The CDR3 is 16 residues long. CDR3 sequence: CASSDFGQAQGETQYF. The CDR3 region has the DNA TGTGCCAGCAGTGATTTCGGACAGGCTCAGGGAGAGACCCAGTACTTC.

V is TRBV5-4 and J is TRBJ1-1; a possible D gene is TRBD1 (5 bases). V was pared by 5 bases and J by 2 bases, with 10 bases between. CDR3 length equals 13 residues. Germline loops: CDR1 SGHNT, CDR2 YYREEE (reference sequence). In nucleotides, the CDR3 is TGTGCCAGCAGTTTAAGGACAAACACTGAAGCTTTCTTT. It specifies CASSLRTNTEAFF.

The V gene is TRBV7-8, the J gene TRBJ1-1; D gene ambiguous. The V end lost 3 bases, the J end lost 8 bases, and 13 bases lay between the germline ends. The length of the CDR3 is 13 residues. Germline CDR1 reads SGHVS; CDR2 reads FQNEAQ. CDR3 DNA sequence: TGTGCCAGCAGCTTTTTAAAGAGAGGGGAAGCTTTCTTT. This encodes CASSFLKRGEAFF.

The chain recombines TRBV29-1 with TRBJ2-2; D gene uncertain. Trimming cost V 3 bases and J 1 base, with 3 bases left between them. Germline CDR1 and CDR2: SQVTM and ANQGSEA. This CDR3 is 12 amino acids long. The CDR3 DNA sequence: TGCAGCGTTGACAAGAACACCGGGGAGCTGTTTTTT. Its translation is CSVDKNTGELFF.

A few counts support this clone. This chain uses TRBV7-9 with TRBJ1-1; perhaps TRBD1 as D (5 bases). The CDR3 runs to 14 residues. The germline gives CDR1 SEHNR, CDR2 FQNEAQ (reference sequence). V dropped 5 bases and J dropped 6 bases, with 16 bases sitting between them. CDR3 loop: CASSPPGPASEAFF. CDR3 in DNA: TGTGCCAGCAGCCCACCAGGGCCCGCGTCTGAAGCTTTCTTT.

This clone was observed a single time. The chain combines TRBV28 with TRBJ1-5; D is perhaps TRBD1 (6 bases). Germline V gene data show CDR1 as MDHEN and CDR2 as SYDVKM. This CDR3 has 16 amino acids. The V end lost 6 bases, the J end lost 0 bases, and 15 bases lay between the germline ends. For the CDR3, the DNA is TGTGCCAGCAGAAACAGGGAACGTCTTAGCAATCAGCCCCAGCATTTT. Translated: CASRNRERLSNQPQHF.

This chain connects TRBV5-1 to TRBJ1-1, with 8 bases that match TRBD1. The V gene end was trimmed by 4 bases and the J gene end by 0 bases; junction bases not matched to a gene: 8. Germline CDR1 SGHRS, CDR2 YFSETQ. CDR3 size: 16 residues. The chain's CDR3 is CASSPRTGLLNTEAFF. CDR3 in DNA: TGCGCCAGCAGCCCCAGGACAGGGCTGTTGAACACTGAAGCTTTCTTT.

The chain has TRBV7-2 and TRBJ1-4; TRBD1 aligns across 7 bases. The CDR3 is 15 amino acids. Per the germline V gene, CDR1 is SGHTA and CDR2 is FQGNSA. With V trimmed by 5 bases and J by 4 bases, 7 bases remained unmatched. DNA of the CDR3: TGTGCCAGCAGCCCCCTCCAGGGGGGTAATGAAAAACTGTTTTTT. It codes for CASSPLQGGNEKLFF.

The chain joins TRBV27 to TRBJ2-3; D possibly corresponds to TRBD2 (7 bases). The CDR3 extends over 15 amino acids. The germline V and J ends were trimmed by 5 bases and 6 bases, with 18 bases remaining between them. CDR1 MNHEY and CDR2 SMNVEV come from the germline V gene (reference sequence). The CDR3, as DNA: TGTGCCAGCAGTCTGGCGACTAGGGGGGGGGATACGCAGTATTTT. Encoded protein: CASSLATRGGDTQYF.

The chain combines TRBV19 with TRBJ1-1; 9 nucleotides align to TRBD1. The CDR3 has 15 amino acids. Germline-derived CDR1 and CDR2 are LNHDA and SQIVND (reference sequence). The J segment lost 6 bases and the V segment lost 5 bases, leaving 10 bases of the junction unmatched. This chain's CDR3 is CASSSPGQGSSEAFF. DNA for the CDR3: TGTGCCAGTAGTTCGCCGGGACAGGGTAGCTCTGAAGCTTTCTTT.

The chain has TRBV18 and TRBJ2-3, with 8 bases lining up with TRBD1. The germline V gene has CDR1 KGHSH and CDR2 LQKENI. The V gene end was trimmed by 3 bases and the J gene end by 2 bases; junction bases not matched to a gene: 7. The CDR3 sequence is 16 residues long. CDR3 sequence (DNA): TGTGCCAGCTCACCTCGGACAGGGAGAGACACAGATACGCAGTATTTT. It is translated as CASSPRTGRDTDTQYF.

This chain uses TRBV9 with TRBJ1-4, with 7 bases aligning to TRBD1. V shed 0 bases and J 7 bases; nucleotides not matched to a gene: 6. This CDR3 comprises 15 residues. Germline loops: CDR1 SGDLS, CDR2 YYNGEE. The chain's CDR3 is CASSVGRQGGEKLFF. Written as DNA, the CDR3 is TGTGCCAGCAGCGTAGGAAGGCAGGGGGGTGAAAAACTGTTTTTT.

The genes are TRBV5-1 and TRBJ2-7; 10 bases match TRBD1. The CDR3 is 13 residues long. V shed 3 bases and J 6 bases; nucleotides not matched to a gene: 3. Germline V gene sequence: CDR1 SGHRS, CDR2 YFSETQ. CDR3 protein: CASSWGQGTEQYF. The DNA of the CDR3 is TGCGCCAGCAGCTGGGGACAGGGGACCGAGCAGTACTTC.

CDR3 DNA: TGTGCCAGCAGCGAGGGACAGTCCTATGGCTACACCTTC. Residues: CASSEGQSYGYTF. This sequence joins TRBV5-5 and TRBJ1-2; the match to TRBD1 covers 7 bases. Germline V gene sequence: CDR1 SGHKS, CDR2 YYEKEE (reference sequence). V lost 4 bases, J lost 4 bases, and 4 bases stayed unmatched. This CDR3 region has 13 residues.

This clone was seen a single time. The V call is TRBV4-2, the J call TRBJ2-7, with TRBD2 identical over 12 bases. This CDR3 has 18 amino acids. Germline-derived CDR1 and CDR2 are LGHNA and YNFKEQ. With V trimmed by 2 bases and J by 1 base, 9 bases remained unmatched. The CDR3 region is CASSQSSGLAGWSYEQYF. Written as DNA, the CDR3 is TGTGCCAGCAGCCAATCTTCCGGACTAGCGGGGTGGTCCTACGAGCAGTACTTC.

The rearrangement joins TRBV25-1 to TRBJ1-5; 9 bases line up with TRBD1. The CDR3 is 14 amino acids. The germline gives CDR1 MGHDK, CDR2 SYGVNS. Trimming cost V 10 bases and J 3 bases; bases outside gene matches: 7. The CDR3 DNA is TGTGCCACCTCGGGACAGGGTAACAATCAGCCCCAGCATTTT. Its protein product is CATSGQGNNQPQHF.

This chain uses TRBV28 with TRBJ2-7, with TRBD2 identical over 7 bases. The CDR3 has 14 amino acids. Per germline, CDR1 MDHEN and CDR2 SYDVKM. The J segment lost 6 bases and the V segment lost 3 bases, leaving 8 bases of the junction unmatched. The CDR3 sequence is CASSFRGRAGEQYF. Written as DNA, the CDR3 is TGTGCCAGCAGTTTCCGCGGGAGAGCAGGCGAGCAGTACTTC.

V usage is TRBV6-5 and J usage is TRBJ2-2; 8 bases match TRBD2. Per the germline V gene, CDR1 is MNHEY and CDR2 is SVGAGI. V was pared by 6 bases and J by 8 bases, with 11 bases of the junction left unmatched. There are 15 residues in the CDR3. The CDR3 DNA follows: TGTGCCAGCAGCGTTGGGGGAGCGGGAGAGGGGGAGCTGTTTTTT. Encoded protein: CASSVGGAGEGELFF.

In this sample, this clone turned up once. The V gene is TRBV30, the J gene TRBJ2-2; 7 bases align to TRBD1. J lost 1 base, V lost 6 bases, and 5 bases had no gene match. CDR3 length equals 14 residues. In germline, CDR1 is GTSNPN, CDR2 SVGIG (reference sequence). The CDR3 loop is CACFRDRNTGELFF. The CDR3 DNA follows: TGTGCCTGCTTCCGGGACAGGAACACCGGGGAGCTGTTTTTT.

This clone qualifies as medium-sized. The gene calls are TRBV21-1 and TRBJ2-7; the table's TRBD1 call for D was not verified on the DNA. TRBV21-1 is a documented pseudogene. This CDR3 has 16 amino acids. The CDR3: CASSPMKGGQGHEQYF. For the CDR3, the DNA is TGTGCCAGCAGCCCGATGAAGGGGGGACAGGGCCACGAGCAGTACTTC.

The chain's CDR3 is CASSLETSRQYEQYF. CDR3 nucleotide sequence: TGTGCCAGCAGCTTAGAAACTAGCAGGCAATACGAGCAGTACTTC. The chain employs TRBV11-2 and TRBJ2-7, with a tentative D call TRBD2 (6 bases). Trimming removed 0 bases at V and 4 bases at J, with 13 bases between. The length of the CDR3 is 15 residues. Germline V gene lookup returns CDR1 SGHAT and CDR2 FQNNGV.

The genes are TRBV5-1 and TRBJ2-7; 7 nucleotides align to TRBD1. V dropped 7 bases and J dropped 6; count of bases not matched to a gene: 13. This CDR3 contains 14 residues. Germline CDR1 is SGHRS and CDR2 is YFSETQ. The DNA for the CDR3 is TGCGCCAGCTGCCTAGATACAGGGGCCGGCGAGCAGTACTTC. Protein sequence: CASCLDTGAGEQYF.

The chain joins TRBV29-1 to TRBJ2-3; D might be TRBD2 (6 bases). Germline V lookup: CDR1 SQVTM, CDR2 ANQGSEA. The V end was cut by 4 bases, the J end by 0 bases, with 11 bases between. CDR3 length: 14 amino acids. The chain's CDR3 is CSVGDSPSTDTQYF. Written as DNA, the CDR3 is TGCAGCGTTGGGGACTCACCTAGCACAGATACGCAGTATTTT.

The rearrangement uses TRBV10-1 and TRBJ1-5; 7 bases match TRBD1. Germline V lookup: CDR1 WNHNN, CDR2 SYGVQD (reference sequence). CDR3 size: 13 residues. Losses at the gene ends were 7 bases for V and 7 bases for J; bases not matched to a gene: 7. The CDR3 sequence: CASTTGVPQPQHF. CDR3 coding DNA: TGCGCCAGCACAACAGGGGTCCCCCAGCCCCAGCATTTT.